This record looks at one T cell receptor (beta chain) sequence and its context. What it recognizes is unknown. An end of the junction differs from the germline gene, which may be a read error. Other nucleotide sequences from this sample produce the same CDR3. Germline lookup yields CDR1 SGHTA and CDR2 FQGNSA. The CDR3 is 13 residues long. The PCR contained 60 Vbeta and 13 Jbeta primers. TCRdb's copy holds only in-frame clones and misses some; the assay was immunoSEQ multiplex PCR. Seen here are approximately 100,000 clones, about 80% observed once, and the top ten hold 4.1%. This sample stems from a study of cytomegalovirus exposure and HLA in healthy donors. Overall study findings and caveats: TCR beta V- and J-gene trimming was later associated with a missense DCLRE1C variant. There were several of the most significant clusters that appeared linked to common viral pathogens in a later analysis. The study designated over 150 TCR beta chains cytomegalovirus-associated.

The chain links TRBV7-2 to TRBJ1-2; D perhaps matches TRBD1 (5 bases). The TCR sequence derives from a man aged 35-49 years in good health and CMV-seronegative. The sample taken for sequencing was PBMCs. Here the CDR3 reads CASSLDRSYGYTF. Written as DNA, the CDR3 is TGTGCTAGCAGCTTAGACAGATCCTATGGCTACACCTTC.